Below, 28 T cell receptor beta chains from the same sample are listed, as sequenced in a study of neurological immune-mediated disorders. Using its own MiXCR run on the 5' RACE reads, TCRdb lists one record per CDR3 protein. The sample lists around 100,000 distinct CDR3 sequences, about a tenth occurring once. The time point was: longitudinal time-point 3. The specimen sequenced was PBMCs. These receptors all come from a female donor with HTLV-1-associated myelopathy (HAM/TSP).

The chain combines TRBV29-1 with TRBJ2-1, with D maybe TRBD1 (5 bases). The CDR3 runs to 15 residues. The germline gives CDR1 SQVTM, CDR2 ANQGSEA. The V and J ends lost 4 bases and 5 bases respectively, with 18 bases between them. This CDR3 is CSVVVVQGTHNEQFF. The CDR3 nucleotides read TGCAGCGTTGTAGTGGTTCAGGGCACTCACAATGAGCAGTTCTTC.

This chain links TRBV10-3 with TRBJ2-7; D may correspond to TRBD1 or TRBD2 (6 bases each). The length of the CDR3 is 12 residues. In germline, CDR1 is ENHRY, CDR2 SYGVKD. V was trimmed by 8 bases and J by 6 bases, leaving 14 bases between them. Here the CDR3 reads CAIGGTYCEQYF. The CDR3 region has the DNA TGTGCCATCGGGGGGACATACTGCGAGCAGTACTTC.

In this sample, this clonotype turned up many times. CDR3 DNA: TGCGCCAGCAGCTTGGCCGTTAACAGCGCGTTCGGGACCCAGTACTTC. Protein product: CASSLAVNSAFGTQYF. This rearrangement joins TRBV5-1 to TRBJ2-5; D unresolved. Trimming left V 0 bases short and J 7 bases short, with 19 bases between. The germline CDR1 and CDR2 sequences are SGHRS and YFSETQ. The length of the CDR3 is 16 residues.

This clonotype was seen a few times. The genes are TRBV20-1 and TRBJ2-5, with 11 bases that match TRBD2. Germline assignment: CDR1 DFQATT and CDR2 SNEGSKA (reference sequence). The CDR3 is 15 amino acids. The V and J ends lost 3 bases and 3 bases, in that order; junction bases with no gene match: 6. The CDR3 DNA reads TGCAGTGCTAGTTCTAGCGGGGGGACTGAAGAGACCCAGTACTTC. Translated, it gives CSASSSGGTEETQYF.

This clonotype was counted ten times or more. V and J are TRBV29-1 and TRBJ2-7; TRBD1 or TRBD2 may be the D gene (5 bases each). The CDR3 has 16 residues. Germline V gene sequence: CDR1 SQVTM, CDR2 ANQGSEA. V lost 6 bases and J 3 bases, leaving 24 bases between the germline ends. The CDR3: CSVVPRDGLKFYEQYF. DNA of the CDR3: TGCAGCGTCGTTCCACGGGACGGTCTAAAATTCTACGAGCAGTACTTC.

This clonotype came up many times. The chain recombines TRBV10-3 with TRBJ1-5, with a tentative D call TRBD1 (5 bases). The CDR3 totals 13 residues. Trimming took off 7 bases at V and 1 base at J, with 8 bases between the two ends. CDR1 is ENHRY, CDR2 SYGVKD, per germline. CDR3 region: CAITEGSNQPQHF. DNA of the CDR3: TGTGCCATCACGGAGGGGAGCAATCAGCCCCAGCATTTT.

This clonotype has ten or more counts. This chain uses TRBV10-3 with TRBJ2-2; TRBD1 is a possible D gene (6 bases). V shed 3 bases and J shed 6 bases, with 20 bases lying between them. The CDR3 totals 17 residues. Per the germline V gene, CDR1 is ENHRY and CDR2 is SYGVKD. The CDR3 bases are TGTGCCATCAGTGACACGACCGCTGGACAGTGGGCCGGGGAGCTGTTTTTT. As protein: CAISDTTAGQWAGELFF.

The table lists this clonotype with many counts. The rearrangement uses TRBV7-6 and TRBJ2-3; D unclear. Between the trimmed V and J ends, which lost 1 base and 14 bases, there was a span of 16 bases. The CDR3 totals 13 residues. Per the germline V gene, CDR1 is SGHVS and CDR2 is FNYEAQ. The CDR3 sequence is CASSLGSSDRRYF. The CDR3 DNA follows: TGTGCCAGCAGCTTAGGCTCCAGTGATCGTAGGTATTTT.

Ten or more counts support this clonotype. The genes are TRBV20-1 and TRBJ2-1; 7 bases match TRBD2. CDR3 length: 12 amino acids. Germline loops: CDR1 DFQATT, CDR2 SNEGSKA (reference sequence). With V trimmed by 1 base and J by 6 bases, 0 bases remained unmatched. Here the CDR3 reads CSARGGGNEQFF. The CDR3 coding sequence is TGCAGTGCTAGAGGCGGGGGCAATGAGCAGTTCTTC.

This clonotype appeared many times. This chain connects TRBV4-1 to TRBJ1-5, with D maybe TRBD1 (6 bases). This CDR3 spans 15 amino acids. Germline V lookup: CDR1 MGHRA, CDR2 YSYEKL. The V end was cut by 0 bases, the J end by 9 bases, with 15 bases between. CDR3 loop: CASSQEETGMRPQHF. CDR3 DNA: TGCGCCAGCAGCCAAGAGGAGACAGGCATGAGGCCCCAGCATTTT.

This clonotype appeared a few times. V is TRBV28 and J is TRBJ1-3; maybe TRBD1 (5 bases). Looked up from germline, CDR1 is MDHEN and CDR2 is SYDVKM. The V and J ends lost 7 bases and 2 bases respectively, with 12 bases between them. CDR3 length equals 14 residues. CDR3 sequence: CASTKTGPGNTIYF. As DNA, the CDR3 is TGTGCCAGCACCAAAACAGGTCCTGGAAACACCATATATTTT. Complete variable domain (other parts from reference TRBV28 and TRBJ1-3): DVKVTQSSRYLVKRTGEKVFLECVQDMDHENMFWYRQDPGLGLRLIYFSYDVKMKEKGDIPEGYSVSREKKERFSLILESASTNQTSMYLCASTKTGPGNTIYFGEGSWLTVV.

The table lists this clonotype with many counts. V gene TRBV11-2 combines with J gene TRBJ1-5, with TRBD1 matching 7 bases. This CDR3 is 15 amino acids long. Germline CDR1 is SGHAT and CDR2 is FQNNGV. With 5 bases clipped from V and 7 bases from J, the junction kept 11 bases outside the gene matches. In DNA, the CDR3 is TGTGCCAGCAGCGACGGGGGGCAGGGGGAGCAGCCCCAGCATTTT. Translation: CASSDGGQGEQPQHF.

This clonotype was observed at least ten times. V gene TRBV20-1 combines with J gene TRBJ1-4; maybe TRBD1 (5 bases). This CDR3 is built from 14 residues. Trimming removed 1 base from V and 4 bases from J, with 10 bases in between. The germline gives CDR1 DFQATT, CDR2 SNEGSKA (reference sequence). CDR3 protein: CSARGQINNEKLFF. The CDR3, as DNA: TGCAGTGCTAGAGGACAGATAAATAATGAAAAACTGTTTTTT.

The gene calls are TRBV5-6 and TRBJ2-3, with D tentatively TRBD2 (5 bases). CDR1 is SGHDT, CDR2 YYEEEE, per germline. The CDR3 length is 14 residues. V lost 4 bases and J 2 bases, leaving 11 bases between the germline ends. In DNA, the CDR3 is TGTGCCAGCAGCCCGACTACATACACAGATACGCAGTATTTT. The encoded protein is CASSPTTYTDTQYF.

This clonotype was seen many times. The chain employs TRBV20-1 and TRBJ2-1, with D tentatively TRBD2 (7 bases). CDR3 length: 14 amino acids. CDR1 is DFQATT and CDR2 is SNEGSKA in the germline V gene (reference sequence). Between the trimmed V and J ends, which lost 6 bases and 8 bases, there was a span of 20 bases. CDR3 DNA sequence: TGCAGTGCCGTCGGGGCGGGGGCCGGCGATGAGCAGTTCTTC. It codes for CSAVGAGAGDEQFF.

This clonotype occurred many times. The chain carries TRBV20-1 and TRBJ1-5, with no clear D. V lost 4 bases and J 5 bases, leaving 15 bases between the germline ends. This CDR3 has 14 residues. Per germline, CDR1 DFQATT and CDR2 SNEGSKA (reference sequence). CDR3 sequence (DNA): TGCAGTGCTACCCAAGAGTCCCATGATCAGCCCCAGCATTTT. It codes for CSATQESHDQPQHF.

This clonotype was picked up many times. This sequence joins TRBV2 and TRBJ1-6; D might be TRBD1 (5 bases). Germline V CDR1 and CDR2: SNHLY, FYNNEI. This CDR3 comprises 16 residues. The V and J ends lost 2 bases and 7 bases respectively, with 15 bases between them. Written as DNA, the CDR3 is TGTGCCAGCAGTGAACAAGGGGCGCGGAGGAATTCACCCCTCCACTTT. It translates to CASSEQGARRNSPLHF.

Ten or more counts support this clonotype. The rearrangement joins TRBV12-3 or TRBV12-4 to TRBJ1-1; TRBD1 agrees at 9 bases. V gave up 6 bases and J gave up 3 bases; unmatched junction bases: 8. This CDR3 comprises 15 residues. The CDR3 here is CASRAWDRVDTEAFF. The CDR3 DNA follows: TGTGCCAGCAGGGCTTGGGACAGGGTGGACACTGAAGCTTTCTTT.

This clonotype was seen repeatedly, ten times or more. The rearrangement links TRBV6-2 or TRBV6-3 to TRBJ2-4, with 15 nucleotides matching TRBD2. Germline V gene lookup returns CDR1 MNHEY and CDR2 SVGEGT. This CDR3 spans 17 amino acids. V lost 7 bases and J lost 0; bases outside the gene matches: 4. The CDR3 sequence: CASNGLAGGLAKNIQYF. In DNA form, the CDR3 reads TGTGCCAGCAATGGACTAGCGGGGGGGCTAGCCAAAAACATTCAGTACTTC.

This clonotype was observed at least ten times. The gene calls are TRBV7-2 and TRBJ2-2; TRBD1 is a possible D gene (5 bases). The CDR3 runs 13 residues. The V and J ends lost 5 bases and 7 bases respectively, with 11 bases between them. The V gene's germline CDR1 is SGHTA and CDR2 FQGNSA. The CDR3 loop reads CASSARVGGELFF. CDR3 coding DNA: TGTGCCAGCAGCGCCAGGGTTGGCGGGGAGCTGTTTTTT.

This clonotype was seen more than once but under ten times. A clone one base away is much larger, so this may be a read error. V usage is TRBV7-9 and J usage is TRBJ1-1; 7 bases match TRBD1. The CDR3 runs to 14 residues. The germline CDR1 and CDR2 sequences are SEHNR and FQNEAQ (reference sequence). The CDR3 sequence: CASSIRGQVAEVFF. The CDR3 bases are TGTGCCAGCAGCATTAGGGGGCAGGTCGCTGAAGTTTTCTTT.

In this sample, this clonotype turned up many times. The gene calls are TRBV12-3 or TRBV12-4 and TRBJ2-7, with 7 bases that match TRBD1. This CDR3 spans 13 amino acids. V shed 6 bases, J shed 2 bases, and the junction held 4 bases outside the gene matches. The CDR3 loop is CASSPTGPYEQYF. The CDR3 coding sequence is TGTGCCAGCAGCCCGACAGGGCCCTACGAGCAGTACTTC.

This clonotype was picked up many times. This chain links TRBV10-3 with TRBJ2-7; tentative D call: TRBD1 (6 bases). V lost 8 bases, J lost 0 bases, and 8 bases lay in between. CDR1 is ENHRY and CDR2 is SYGVKD in the germline V gene. CDR3 length: 12 amino acids. The CDR3, as DNA: TGTGCCATCGAGGACAGCTCCTACGAGCAGTACTTC. It encodes CAIEDSSYEQYF.

This clonotype was counted ten times or more. CDR3 residues: CSAIAVPAGGLHEQYF. CDR3 nucleotide sequence: TGCAGTGCTATCGCCGTTCCAGCGGGGGGGCTGCACGAGCAGTACTTC. The chain carries TRBV20-1 and TRBJ2-7; 10 bases align to TRBD2. The ends lost 4 bases at V and 5 bases at J; junction bases unmatched: 14. CDR3 length equals 16 residues. Germline V gives CDR1 DFQATT, CDR2 SNEGSKA (reference sequence).

This clonotype has a handful of counts. The chain uses TRBV3-1 and TRBJ2-7; weak D call: TRBD1 (6 bases). The V gene lost 3 bases and the J gene lost 1 base, with 10 bases spanning the gap. Germline-derived CDR1 and CDR2 are LGHDT and YNNKEL (reference sequence). The CDR3 has 14 residues. The CDR3 region is CASSHRQDSYEQYF. CDR3 bases: TGTGCCAGCAGCCATCGACAGGATTCCTACGAGCAGTACTTC.

This clonotype was seen ten or more times. The J gene is TRBJ2-2, the V gene TRBV3-1, with 10 bases lining up with TRBD1. Germline loops: CDR1 LGHDT, CDR2 YNNKEL (reference sequence). This CDR3 has 18 amino acids. V dropped 4 bases and J dropped 2; count of bases not matched to a gene: 10. CDR3 DNA: TGTGCCAGCAGCCTAACCGGGACAGGGGCGATAAACACCGGGGAGCTGTTTTTT. Its protein product is CASSLTGTGAINTGELFF.

The chain has TRBV5-1 and TRBJ1-2; D remains ambiguous. Germline V gene sequence: CDR1 SGHRS, CDR2 YFSETQ. The CDR3 totals 14 residues. V lost 0 bases, J lost 5 bases, and 11 bases lay in between. The CDR3 region is CASSLVSTTYGYTF. The CDR3 nucleotides read TGCGCCAGCAGCTTGGTCAGCACCACATATGGCTACACCTTC.

This clonotype was seen ten or more times. This sequence joins TRBV7-8 and TRBJ2-2, with D possibly TRBD2 on 6 matching bases. Germline values: CDR1 SGHVS, CDR2 FQNEAQ. The CDR3 length is 15 residues. Between the trimmed V and J ends, which lost 5 bases and 7 bases, there was a span of 17 bases. This chain's CDR3 is CASSPGFQGGGELFF. As DNA, the CDR3 is TGTGCCAGCAGCCCCGGATTCCAGGGAGGCGGGGAGCTGTTTTTT.